A selection of T cell receptor beta chains follows, all from one sample in a study of T cell responses to AZD1222 COVID-19 vaccine. TCRdb's copy holds only in-frame clones and misses some; the assay was immunoSEQ multiplex PCR. The sample holds under 95,000 clones, 90% seen once. The material sequenced was peripheral blood, taken on day 0 of AZD1222 vaccination. Receptor source: an adult in good health. Both conserved end residues are part of each CDR3. Each record gives: CDR3 length, J gene, V gene, D gene, CDR3 protein, CDR3 DNA. A D gene is named only where the DNA matches it firmly.

>16|TRBJ2-3|TRBV5-1|.
CASSLGFGVNADTQYF
TGCGCCAGCAGCTTGGGTTTCGGGGTTAACGCAGATACGCAGTATTTT
>17|TRBJ2-2|TRBV9|.
CASSVEAGVPYTGELFF
TGTGCCAGCAGCGTAGAGGCGGGCGTCCCTTACACCGGGGAGCTGTTTTTT
>14|TRBJ2-7|TRBV4-1|.
CASSHLPGGLEQYF
TGCGCCAGCAGCCACCTCCCGGGGGGCCTGGAGCAGTACTTC
>13|TRBJ1-1|TRBV5-1|TRBD1
CASSPGTGAEAFF
TGCGCCAGCAGCCCGGGGACAGGGGCTGAAGCTTTCTTT
>14|TRBJ1-1|TRBV5-1|.
CASSLEGGGTEAFF
TGCGCCAGCAGCTTGGAAGGAGGGGGCACTGAAGCTTTCTTT
>15|TRBJ1-6|TRBV6-1|.
CASSEGTQPNSPLHF
TGTGCCAGCAGTGAAGGTACTCAGCCAAATTCACCCCTCCACTTT
>13|TRBJ2-6|TRBV27|.
CATKTAGANVLTF
TGTGCCACCAAGACTGCTGGGGCCAACGTCCTGACTTTC
>15|TRBJ2-6|TRBV2|.
CASSEGSSGANVLTF
TGTGCCAGCAGTGAAGGAAGCTCTGGGGCCAACGTCCTGACTTTC
>13|TRBJ1-1|TRBV9|TRBD1
CASSQGAGTEAFF
TGTGCCAGCAGCCAGGGGGCAGGCACTGAAGCTTTCTTT
>14|TRBJ1-1|TRBV27|.
CASSLSMLNTEAFF
TGTGCCAGCAGTTTATCGATGCTGAACACTGAAGCTTTCTTT
>14|TRBJ2-7|TRBV10-3|.
CAISDGRDGREQYF
TGTGCCATCAGCGATGGGCGGGACGGGCGAGAGCAGTACTTC
>15|TRBJ2-7|TRBV30|.
CAWSGFGGRIYEQYF
TGTGCCTGGAGTGGATTTGGAGGGCGGATCTACGAGCAGTACTTC
>14|TRBJ1-3|TRBV18|.
CASSPGQKGNTIYF
TGTGCCAGCTCGCCAGGACAAAAAGGAAACACCATATATTTT
>13|TRBJ2-1|TRBV6-5|.
CASSGLPYNEQFF
TGTGCCAGCAGCGGGCTTCCCTACAATGAGCAGTTCTTC
>16|TRBJ2-3|TRBV25-1|TRBD1
CASSLSGTGAKDTQYF
TGTGCCAGCAGCTTATCCGGGACAGGGGCCAAAGATACGCAGTATTTT
>16|TRBJ2-7|TRBV6-8|.
CASSYLDSMSSYEQYF
TGTGCCAGCAGTTACCTTGACAGCATGAGCTCCTACGAGCAGTACTTC
>13|TRBJ1-2|TRBV6-4|.
CASSPTGNYGYTF
TGTGCCAGCAGTCCAACAGGGAACTATGGCTACACCTTC